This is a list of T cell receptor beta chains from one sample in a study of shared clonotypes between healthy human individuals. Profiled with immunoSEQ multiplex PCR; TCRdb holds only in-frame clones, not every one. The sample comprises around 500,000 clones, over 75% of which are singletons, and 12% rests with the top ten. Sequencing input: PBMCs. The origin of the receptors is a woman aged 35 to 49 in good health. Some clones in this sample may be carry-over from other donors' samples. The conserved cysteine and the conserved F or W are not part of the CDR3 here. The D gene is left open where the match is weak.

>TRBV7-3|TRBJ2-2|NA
ASSAGTPTGELF
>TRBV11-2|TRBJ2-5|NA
ASSLVGETQY
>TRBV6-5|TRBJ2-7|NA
ASSPQGPYEQY
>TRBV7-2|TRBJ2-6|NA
ASSLRTGANVLT
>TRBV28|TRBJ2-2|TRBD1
ASNQRGQGGGELF
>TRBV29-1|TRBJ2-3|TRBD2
SVGGGLSTDTQY
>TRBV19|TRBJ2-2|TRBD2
ASSRGLAGTNTGELF
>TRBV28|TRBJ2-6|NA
ASSLRWANVLT
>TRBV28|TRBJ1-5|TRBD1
ASRRITGGGNQPQH
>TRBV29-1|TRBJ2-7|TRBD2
SVDDRGLGSSYEQY
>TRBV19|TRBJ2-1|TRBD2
ASSTPRGGIHYNEQF
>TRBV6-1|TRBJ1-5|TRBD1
ASSRTGGNQPQH
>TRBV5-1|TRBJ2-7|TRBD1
ASSVDRIHEQY
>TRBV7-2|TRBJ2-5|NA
ASSLTAQETQY
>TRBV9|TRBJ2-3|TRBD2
ASSVPLAASTDTQY
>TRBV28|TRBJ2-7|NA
ASSYTGYEQY
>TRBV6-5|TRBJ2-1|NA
ASSPGDRDYNEQF
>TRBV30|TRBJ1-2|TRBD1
AWSVNRGDGYT
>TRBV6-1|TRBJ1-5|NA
ASSDGRNQPQH
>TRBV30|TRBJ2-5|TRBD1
AWRGRTGGAYLETQY
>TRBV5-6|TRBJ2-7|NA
ASSLGPSSYEQY
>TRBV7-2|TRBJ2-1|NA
ASSSYLSIYNEQF
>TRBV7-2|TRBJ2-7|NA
ASSLAGGGGYEQY
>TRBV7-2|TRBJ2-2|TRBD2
ASSLGGRDAGELF
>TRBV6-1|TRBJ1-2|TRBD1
ASREGQGDGYT
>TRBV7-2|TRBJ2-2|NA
ASSITSTQGELF
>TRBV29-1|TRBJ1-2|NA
SDYSGRRYT
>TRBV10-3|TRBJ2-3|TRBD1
AISGRGQGTDTQY
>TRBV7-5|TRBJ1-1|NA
ARSPGQVGGRTEAF
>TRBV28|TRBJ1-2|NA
ASSFRRNYGYT
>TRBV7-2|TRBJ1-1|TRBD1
ASSAQGGTEAF
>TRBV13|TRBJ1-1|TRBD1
ASSLTGGLMNTEAF
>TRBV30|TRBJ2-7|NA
ACTPGPSYEQY
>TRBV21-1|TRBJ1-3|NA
ASSKVRRKSPGNTIY
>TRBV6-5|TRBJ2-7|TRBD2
ASRQTSGRASEQY
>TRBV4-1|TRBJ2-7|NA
ASSLDRTYEQY
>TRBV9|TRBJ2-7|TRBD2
ASSVSSGRYEQY
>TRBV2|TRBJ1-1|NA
ASRESRQNTEAF
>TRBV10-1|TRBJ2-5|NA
ASSVTFQETQY
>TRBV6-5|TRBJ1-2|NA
ASSYVGPGNYGYT
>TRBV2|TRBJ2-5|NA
ASSAGGDDRETQY
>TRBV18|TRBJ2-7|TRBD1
ASSLAGGHEQY
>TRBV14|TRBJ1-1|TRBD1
ASSPYNRGVFSAS
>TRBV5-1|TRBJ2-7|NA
ASSLGTQAYEQY
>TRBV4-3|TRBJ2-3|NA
ASSQEPREMVQY
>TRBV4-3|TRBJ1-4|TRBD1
ASSQDLGTGAEKLF
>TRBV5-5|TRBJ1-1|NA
ASSLVGVATEAF
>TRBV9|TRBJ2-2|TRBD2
ASSVTSGDTGELF
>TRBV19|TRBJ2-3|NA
ASSIERAGYTDTQY
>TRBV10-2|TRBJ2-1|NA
ASRPRLDEQF
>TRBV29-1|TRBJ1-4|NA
SVGGVDEKLF
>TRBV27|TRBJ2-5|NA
ASSPLGRETQY
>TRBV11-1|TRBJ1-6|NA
ASSLVGASPLH
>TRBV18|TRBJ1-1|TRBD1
ASSPPQGPEAF
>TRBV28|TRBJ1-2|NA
ASSPPGGWYGYT
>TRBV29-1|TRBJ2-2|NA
SVRSGINTGELF
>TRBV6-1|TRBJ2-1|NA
ASRPVPGNEQF
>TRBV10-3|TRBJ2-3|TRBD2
AIRALAGSSTDTQY
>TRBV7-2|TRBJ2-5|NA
ASSPPGGAGTQY